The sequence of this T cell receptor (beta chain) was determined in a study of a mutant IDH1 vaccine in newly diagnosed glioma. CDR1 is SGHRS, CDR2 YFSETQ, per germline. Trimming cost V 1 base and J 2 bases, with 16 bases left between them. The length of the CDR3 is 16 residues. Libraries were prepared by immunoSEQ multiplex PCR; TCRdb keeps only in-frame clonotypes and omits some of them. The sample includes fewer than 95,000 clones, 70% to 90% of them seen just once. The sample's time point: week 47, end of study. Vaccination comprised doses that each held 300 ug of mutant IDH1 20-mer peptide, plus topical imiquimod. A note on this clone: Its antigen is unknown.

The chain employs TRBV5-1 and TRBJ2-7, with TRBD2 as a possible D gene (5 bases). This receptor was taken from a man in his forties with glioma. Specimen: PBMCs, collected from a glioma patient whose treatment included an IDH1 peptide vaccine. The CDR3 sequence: CASSLSSGYGPYEQYF. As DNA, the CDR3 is TGCGCCAGCAGCTTGAGTTCGGGGTACGGCCCCTACGAGCAGTACTTC.